This entry lists 9 T cell receptor beta chains sequenced from one sample in a study of low-dose radiotherapy and immunotherapy resistance in tumors. The sample's time point: before trial treatment. TRAV and TRBV primers primed cDNA for both TCRalpha and TCRbeta. The PCR that amplified TCRs ran for roughly 20 cycles, relying on a constant-region primer and a V-primer adapter. In TCRdb, the reads were re-called with MiXCR into one record per CDR3 protein. The data hold tens of thousands of distinct CDR3 sequences, with 8% to 10% observed a single time. The source was PBMCs, collected before treatment. Every receptor here comes from a male donor with prostate cancer.

This clonotype was found many times. V usage is TRBV11-2 and J usage is TRBJ1-1, with a weak D call TRBD1 (6 bases). The CDR3 contains 14 residues. V dropped 1 base and J dropped 4 bases, with 10 bases sitting between them. CDR1 and CDR2 (germline): SGHAT, FQNNGV. The CDR3 DNA reads as TGTGCCAGCAGCTTAGGATCCAGGGGCACTGAAGCTTTCTTT. Translated: CASSLGSRGTEAFF.

The rearrangement uses TRBV5-3 and TRBJ2-3; either TRBD1 or TRBD2 may fit D (5 bases each). TRBV5-3 is flagged as an ORF with uncertain function. This CDR3 region has 16 residues. With 8 bases removed from V and 4 bases from J, the gap between germline ends came to 23 bases. The CDR3: CASSALTRLGADTQYF. CDR3 DNA sequence: TGTGCCAGCAGCGCCTTAACTAGATTAGGGGCAGATACGCAGTATTTT.

This clonotype was detected many times. The V call is TRBV7-9, the J call TRBJ1-4; TRBD1 might be the D (6 bases). Germline CDR1 SEHNR, CDR2 FQNEAQ (reference sequence). This CDR3 region has 15 residues. Trimming pared 4 bases from V and 7 bases from J, leaving 16 bases between. CDR3 residues: CASSSQGGIGEKLFF. For the CDR3, the DNA is TGTGCCAGCAGCTCACAAGGGGGGATCGGTGAAAAACTGTTTTTT.

This clonotype was recorded many times. The rearrangement links TRBV29-1 to TRBJ1-3; D uncertain. The CDR3 sequence is 11 residues long. Germline V CDR1 and CDR2: SQVTM, ANQGSEA. Trimming stripped 7 bases from V and 0 bases from J, with 4 bases between. CDR3 amino acids: CSAGSGNTIYF. The CDR3 DNA follows: TGCAGCGCGGGCTCTGGAAACACCATATATTTT.

This clonotype was detected ten times or more. This sequence joins TRBV6-5 and TRBJ1-1; D remains ambiguous. Germline values: CDR1 MNHEY, CDR2 SVGAGI. The CDR3 has 14 amino acids. V was trimmed by 5 bases and J by 4 bases, leaving 14 bases between them. CDR3 in DNA: TGTGCCAGCAGTCATCCCTCCCGGACCACTGAAGCTTTCTTT. Residues: CASSHPSRTTEAFF.

This clonotype appeared many times. The CDR3 nucleotides are TGTGCCTGGAGCAGGGGCTCAGGCACAGATACGCAGTATTTT. Translated: CAWSRGSGTDTQYF. The chain employs TRBV30 and TRBJ2-3; weak D call: TRBD1 (6 bases). This CDR3 region has 14 residues. Deletions cut 3 bases from V and 1 base from J, with 11 bases between. Germline V gene data show CDR1 as GTSNPN and CDR2 as SVGIG (reference sequence).

This clonotype was observed at least ten times. The CDR3 protein is CASRAGPYEQYF. The CDR3 DNA reads as TGTGCCAGCCGGGCAGGACCTTACGAGCAGTACTTC. V and J are TRBV6-5 and TRBJ2-7; D is undetermined. V was pared by 8 bases and J by 4 bases, with 12 bases between. From germline, CDR1 is MNHEY and CDR2 SVGAGI. The CDR3 is 12 amino acids.

The table lists this clonotype with a few counts. The chain combines TRBV11-1 with TRBJ2-5; D possibly uses TRBD1 or TRBD2 (5 bases each). CDR1 and CDR2 from the germline V gene are SGHAT and FQDESV (reference sequence). This CDR3 has 13 residues. Trimming shortened V by 3 bases and J by 4 bases, and 9 bases separated the two germline ends. The CDR3 sequence is CASSFAGTETQYF. The CDR3 nucleotides read TGTGCCAGCAGCTTTGCAGGGACAGAGACCCAGTACTTC.

The chain has TRBV29-1 and TRBJ2-1, with TRBD2 matching over 14 bases. The CDR3 runs 14 residues. Per germline, CDR1 SQVTM and CDR2 ANQGSEA. V was clipped by 6 bases and J by 7 bases; unmatched bases: 5. DNA for the CDR3: TGCAGCGTGGGGACTAGCGGGAGTGAGAATGAGCAGTTCTTC. The encoded protein is CSVGTSGSENEQFF.